This T cell receptor (beta chain) was captured by sequencing in a study of metastatic and nonmetastatic thyroid tumors (TCRdb year 2020). In terms of the full investigation: The researchers compared repertoires between peripheral blood samples and tumor or nodule tissue samples from patients with malignant or benign thyroid disease. What the study reported, not specific to this receptor: In both blood and tumor samples, TCR beta diversity was reported to be significantly higher in malignant tumors than in benign nodules.

As a fraction of the sample, this clone is medium-sized (0.01 to 0.1%). Its binding antigen is unknown. No base quality information exists; no much larger clone differs at one position. Library preparation was by PCR. The run used an Illumina HiSeq 4000. The TCR beta-chain CDR3 region of each patient was profiled by high-throughput sequencing. Regarding the original processing steps: Drawing on CDR3 differences between clinicopathological groups, the researchers built a classifier meant to tell apart patients with distant-metastatic papillary thyroid cancer. Repertoire diversity was assessed with the Shannon index, and tumor-blood repertoire similarity with the Morisita-Horn index. The public reads were quality trimmed at Q25 with fastp and then assembled into clones with MiXCR by TCRdb, keeping productive beta chains. TCRdb, not the original authors, processed these V and J calls. The sample data list 15,000 to 25,000 clones, and roughly 25% of these were observed just once. The ten largest account for 2.5% to 3.5% of the sample.

Reading the germline V gene gives CDR1 MNHNS and CDR2 SASEGT. The CDR3 covers 15 residues, taking in both the cysteine and the phenylalanine. Only the CDR3 portion is preserved as DNA: 45 bases, with reading frame beginning at the first base. V drops 7 bases and J drops 4 bases, leaving 20 bases in between. No patient had received any treatment before thyroid surgery. Using T-cell receptor beta sequencing, the study looked back at clinical samples from patients collected from the early 2010s to the late 2010s. Sequencing was performed on blood. This receptor chain uses TRBV6-1 and TRBJ2-7; D gene: possibly TRBD1, on 6 matching bases. The sequence derives from a male donor with papillary thyroid cancer or a benign thyroid nodule (not recorded which). Some clones in this sample may be carry-over from other donors' samples. The DNA is as follows: TGTGCCAGCACCCACCAGGAAACAGGGTCTTACGAGCAGTACTTC. It codes for CASTHQETGSYEQYF.